Following are 27 T cell receptor beta chains from one sample sequenced in a study of blood T cell repertoires in COVID-19. Method: immunoSEQ multiplex PCR; TCRdb's copy keeps in-frame clones and lacks some. The table has more than 200,000 clones, 88% seen once. The sequenced material came from peripheral blood. The origin of the receptors is a man aged 65 to 79 with acute or convalescent COVID-19.

The chain has TRBV20-1 and TRBJ2-3; 10 positions match TRBD2. The V gene's germline CDR1 is DFQATT and CDR2 SNEGSKA (reference sequence). V shed 3 bases, J shed 8 bases, and the junction held 11 bases outside the gene matches. The CDR3 is 15 residues long. The CDR3 nucleotides read TGCAGTGCTAGTAATCGAGCGGGAGGGCCGGTTACGCAGTATTTT. Translation gives CSASNRAGGPVTQYF.

J is TRBJ2-1 and V is TRBV2, with TRBD1 matching 8 bases. The CDR3 is made up of 15 amino acids. V shed 6 bases, J shed 7 bases, and the junction held 11 bases outside the gene matches. The germline V gene has CDR1 SNHLY and CDR2 FYNNEI. The CDR3 nucleotides are TGTGCCAGCAGGTCGGACAGGGCCGGGGGTAATGAGCAGTTCTTC. Amino acids: CASRSDRAGGNEQFF.

The chain has TRBV19 and TRBJ2-2; D might be TRBD2 (6 bases). This CDR3 comprises 14 residues. V lost 7 bases to trimming and J lost 1 base, with 10 bases between them. CDR1 LNHDA and CDR2 SQIVND come from the germline V gene (reference sequence). Here the CDR3 reads CASMGGLNTGELFF. DNA of the CDR3: TGTGCCAGTATGGGGGGTTTGAACACCGGGGAGCTGTTTTTT.

The chain uses TRBV5-5 and TRBJ2-1, with a possible D match to TRBD2 (5 bases). CDR1 and CDR2 from the germline V gene are SGHKS and YYEKEE (reference sequence). The V and J ends lost 4 bases and 6 bases respectively, with 11 bases between them. This CDR3 contains 13 residues. This chain's CDR3 is CASSREGVNEQFF. DNA of the CDR3: TGTGCCAGCAGCCGGGAAGGAGTCAATGAGCAGTTCTTC.

The rearrangement joins TRBV29-1 to TRBJ2-3; 14 bases align to TRBD2. Trimming at V came to 7 bases and at J to 3 bases, leaving 6 bases not matched to a gene. The germline V gene encodes CDR1 SQVTM and CDR2 ANQGSEA. The CDR3 runs 15 residues. The chain's CDR3 is CSAGGTSGRTDTQYF. CDR3 DNA: TGCAGCGCTGGCGGGACTAGCGGGAGAACAGATACGCAGTATTTT.

The J gene is TRBJ2-6, the V gene TRBV5-4, with 12 bases lining up with TRBD1. Losses at the gene ends were 3 bases for V and 4 bases for J; bases not matched to a gene: 5. The CDR3 runs 17 residues. Germline CDR1 and CDR2: SGHNT and YYREEE (reference sequence). The CDR3 DNA is TGTGCCAGCAGCTCCGGGACAGGGGGCGACGGGGCCAACGTCCTGACTTTC. It is translated as CASSSGTGGDGANVLTF.

This clone was seen a handful of times. The V gene is TRBV5-1, the J gene TRBJ2-2; tentatively, D is TRBD2 (6 bases). The CDR3 is 14 residues long. Trimming cost V 3 bases and J 3 bases, with 9 bases left between them. Germline V gene data show CDR1 as SGHRS and CDR2 as YFSETQ. The CDR3 region is CASSSSGDTGELFF. The CDR3 coding sequence is TGCGCCAGCAGCTCCTCGGGGGACACCGGGGAGCTGTTTTTT. The entire variable domain, with the rest obtained from reference TRBV5-1 and TRBJ2-2, is as follows: KAGVTQTPRYLIKTRGQQVTLSCSPISGHRSVSWYQQTPGQGLQFLFEYFSETQRNKGNFPGRFSGRQFSNSRSEMNVSTLELGDSALYLCASSSSGDTGELFFGEGSRLTVL.

The J gene is TRBJ2-1, the V gene TRBV3-1 (or the pseudogene TRBV3-2); D may be TRBD1 (6 bases). The CDR3 has 14 residues. V shed 4 bases and J shed 10 bases, with 17 bases lying between them. CDR1 and CDR2 from the germline V gene are LGHDT and YNNKEL (reference sequence). CDR3 region: CASSPGVTNREQFF. The CDR3 bases are TGTGCCAGCAGCCCAGGGGTGACGAATCGAGAGCAGTTCTTC.

For the CDR3, the DNA is TGTGCCAGCGCCAAACCGGGACTAGCTTCAGATACGCAGTATTTT. Translating gives CASAKPGLASDTQYF. The chain is built from TRBV28 and TRBJ2-3; 9 nucleotides line up with TRBD2. This CDR3 region has 15 residues. After removal of 8 bases from V and 4 bases from J, the junction contained 10 bases not matched to a gene. The germline gives CDR1 MDHEN, CDR2 SYDVKM. The whole variable domain, remainder taken from reference TRBV28 and TRBJ2-3, is DVKVTQSSRYLVKRTGEKVFLECVQDMDHENMFWYRQDPGLGLRLIYFSYDVKMKEKGDIPEGYSVSREKKERFSLILESASTNQTSMYLCASAKPGLASDTQYFGPGTRLTVL.

This chain connects TRBV24-1 to TRBJ1-6, with 10 nucleotides matching TRBD1. Germline V CDR1 and CDR2: KGHDR, SFDVKD. The trim removed 2 bases at V and 3 bases at J, leaving 21 bases unmatched. CDR3 length equals 23 residues. CDR3 bases: TGTGCCACCAGTGATTCGCCCTTGCCTTCTTGGACAGGGGGTTTTATCTATAATTCACCCCTCCACTTT. This translates into CATSDSPLPSWTGGFIYNSPLHF.

The chain has TRBV11-2 and TRBJ1-6; 7 nucleotides line up with TRBD1. The CDR3 extends over 14 amino acids. CDR1 and CDR2 (germline): SGHAT, FQNNGV. The trim removed 5 bases at V and 7 bases at J, leaving 5 bases unmatched. The DNA for the CDR3 is TGTGCCAGCAGCATCGACAGGGTAAATTCACCCCTCCACTTT. Translation gives CASSIDRVNSPLHF.

This clone was detected many times. This sequence joins TRBV7-2 and TRBJ2-3; 8 nucleotides agree with TRBD2. Germline loops: CDR1 SGHTA, CDR2 FQGNSA. Losses at the gene ends were 3 bases for V and 5 bases for J; bases not matched to a gene: 7. The CDR3 has 15 amino acids. CDR3 DNA: TGTGCCAGCAGCTTGACGGGAGGGCCGGGAGATACGCAGTATTTT. As protein: CASSLTGGPGDTQYF.

The CDR3 region has the DNA TGTGCCAGCAGCCTGGGCGGGTTTGAAGCTTTCTTT. Encoded protein: CASSLGGFEAFF. The V and J genes are TRBV12-3 or TRBV12-4 and TRBJ1-1; D remains unclear. The germline V and J ends were trimmed by 6 bases and 7 bases, with 12 bases remaining between them. The CDR3 has 12 residues.

As to this clone: At one boundary the junction diverges from the germline segment, which might be a read error. The rearrangement links TRBV5-6 to TRBJ2-1, with D perhaps matching TRBD1 (6 bases). The CDR3 consists of 13 residues. From germline, CDR1 is SGHDT and CDR2 YYEEEE. CDR3 DNA sequence: TGTGCCAGCAGGTTGGACAGAGACAATGAGCAGTTCTTC. Encoded protein: CASRLDRDNEQFF.

The chain is built from TRBV5-6 and TRBJ2-7, with 7 bases matching TRBD2. Germline V gives CDR1 SGHDT, CDR2 YYEEEE. With V trimmed by 3 bases and J by 0 bases, 6 bases remained unmatched. CDR3 length: 15 amino acids. In nucleotides, the CDR3 is TGTGCCAGCAGCTCCTGGGGGGGGTCCTCCTACGAGCAGTACTTC. This translates into CASSSWGGSSYEQYF.

The gene calls are TRBV6-2 or TRBV6-3 and TRBJ2-3, with TRBD2 matching 7 bases. The CDR3 spans 15 residues. With 4 bases clipped from V and 4 bases from J, the junction kept 8 bases outside the gene matches. The germline gives CDR1 MNHEY, CDR2 SVGEGT. For the CDR3, the DNA is TGTGCCAGCAGTTCGATGGGAGGGAGCCCAGATACGCAGTATTTT. It encodes CASSSMGGSPDTQYF.

The J gene is TRBJ2-7, the V gene TRBV28, with 11 bases identical to TRBD1. V lost 10 bases and J lost 3; bases outside the gene matches: 2. CDR1 MDHEN and CDR2 SYDVKM come from the germline V gene. The length of the CDR3 is 12 residues. CDR3 coding DNA: TGTGCCACCGGGACAGGGGGCTACGAGCAGTACTTC. Translating gives CATGTGGYEQYF.

The CDR3 sequence is CASTNRGQKTQYF. DNA of the CDR3: TGTGCCAGCACCAACAGGGGGCAAAAGACCCAGTACTTC. The chain couples TRBV12-3 or TRBV12-4 to TRBJ2-5; TRBD1 aligns across 9 bases. With V trimmed by 7 bases and J by 6 bases, 6 bases remained unmatched. The CDR3 runs to 13 residues.

This chain uses TRBV2 with TRBJ1-1; the D is unclear. There are 14 residues in the CDR3. Trimming pared 2 bases from V and 5 bases from J, leaving 12 bases between. Germline V CDR1 and CDR2: SNHLY, FYNNEI. The CDR3 bases are TGTGCCAGCAGTGAACGATTGGGCAGGACTGAAGCTTTCTTT. Its translation: CASSERLGRTEAFF.

V and J are TRBV18 and TRBJ2-5; D possibly corresponds to TRBD1 (6 bases). Germline values: CDR1 KGHSH, CDR2 LQKENI. The V end lost 2 bases, the J end lost 5 bases, and 12 bases lay between the germline ends. The CDR3 sequence is 14 residues long. The CDR3 bases are TGTGCCAGCTCACCAAGGGGGTCAGGGGAGACCCAGTACTTC. Residues: CASSPRGSGETQYF.

This sequence joins TRBV7-2 and TRBJ2-7, with 8 bases aligning to TRBD1. Germline CDR1 SGHTA, CDR2 FQGNSA. This CDR3 comprises 14 residues. The V segment lost 1 base and the J segment 3 bases; nucleotides outside the gene matches: 2. The CDR3 sequence is CASSLGTGIYEQYF. The CDR3 coding sequence is TGTGCCAGCAGCTTAGGGACAGGGATCTACGAGCAGTACTTC.

Only a few counts were recorded for this clone. This chain links TRBV2 with TRBJ2-2, with D unresolved. The CDR3 is 13 residues long. V lost 7 bases to trimming and J lost 4 bases, with 10 bases between them. Per the germline V gene, CDR1 is SNHLY and CDR2 is FYNNEI. In DNA, the CDR3 is TGTGCCAGCAATGGGCAGAGCACCGGGGAGCTGTTTTTT. Its translation: CASNGQSTGELFF.

This chain links TRBV9 with TRBJ1-1; no clear D gene. The CDR3 is made up of 14 amino acids. Germline V gene data show CDR1 as SGDLS and CDR2 as YYNGEE. Trimming left V 0 bases short and J 6 bases short, with 12 bases between. In DNA, the CDR3 is TGTGCCAGCAGCGTAGGCCCGTCGGGGTCTGAAGCTTTCTTT. Translating it yields CASSVGPSGSEAFF.

V is TRBV5-1 and J is TRBJ1-6; perhaps TRBD1 as D (5 bases). The CDR3 is 15 amino acids. Germline CDR1 SGHRS, CDR2 YFSETQ. Trimming took 0 bases from V and 9 from J, leaving 13 bases between them. CDR3 in DNA: TGCGCCAGCAGCTTGGGGACCGGACAAGGTTCACCCCTCCACTTT. Protein product: CASSLGTGQGSPLHF.

This chain connects TRBV3-1 (or the pseudogene TRBV3-2) to TRBJ2-3; D is uncertain. The CDR3 totals 13 residues. The germline V and J ends were trimmed by 4 bases and 4 bases, with 9 bases remaining between them. Germline loops: CDR1 LGHDT, CDR2 YNNKEL (reference sequence). CDR3 protein: CASSLATADTQYF. In DNA form, the CDR3 reads TGTGCCAGCAGCCTAGCAACGGCAGATACGCAGTATTTT.

The CDR3 DNA reads TGTGCCAGCAGCGTAGGCCCCGACTACACAGATACGCAGTATTTT. Amino acid sequence: CASSVGPDYTDTQYF. V gene TRBV9 combines with J gene TRBJ2-3; D is perhaps TRBD2 (5 bases). The CDR3 is 15 residues long. V gave up 0 bases and J gave up 2 bases, with 10 bases separating them. Germline lookup yields CDR1 SGDLS and CDR2 YYNGEE.

The chain has TRBV12-5 and TRBJ2-1; 8 nucleotides agree with TRBD1. This CDR3 region has 15 residues. V gave up 6 bases and J gave up 3 bases; unmatched junction bases: 7. In germline, CDR1 is LGHNT, CDR2 FRNRAP. The CDR3 DNA reads as TGTGCTAGTGGGCCTGGACAGGGCCTCTACAATGAGCAGTTCTTC. This sequence encodes CASGPGQGLYNEQFF.